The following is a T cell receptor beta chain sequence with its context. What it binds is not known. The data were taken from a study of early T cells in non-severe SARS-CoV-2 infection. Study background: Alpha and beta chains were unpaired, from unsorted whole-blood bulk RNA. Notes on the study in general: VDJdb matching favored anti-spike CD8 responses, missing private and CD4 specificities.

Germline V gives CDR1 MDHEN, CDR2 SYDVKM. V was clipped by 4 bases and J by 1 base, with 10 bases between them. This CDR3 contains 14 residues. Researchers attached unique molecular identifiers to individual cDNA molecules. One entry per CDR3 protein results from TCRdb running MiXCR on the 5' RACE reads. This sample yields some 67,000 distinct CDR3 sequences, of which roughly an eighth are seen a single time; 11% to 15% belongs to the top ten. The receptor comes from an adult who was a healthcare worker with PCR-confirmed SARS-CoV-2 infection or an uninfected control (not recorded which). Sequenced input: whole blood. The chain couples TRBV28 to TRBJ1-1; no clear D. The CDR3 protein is CASSSSSGNTEAFF. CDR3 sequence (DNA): TGTGCCAGCAGTTCATCGTCAGGGAACACTGAAGCTTTCTTT.